The 20 T cell receptor beta chains below come from one sample, sequenced in a study of post-analysis software for immune sequencing data. Study observations and caveats: TRBV segments more frequent in patients than in controls numbered a few and included TRBV5-6, TRBV5-1 and TRBV20-1.

Libraries were made from TCR beta cDNA, and they carried unique molecular identifiers. TCRdb called the PCR reads again in MiXCR, with one record for every CDR3 protein. Found here are about 540,000 distinct CDR3 sequences, under 40% of them singletons; the top ten hold about 5.6%. These receptors lack a known antigen. The specimen sequenced was blood. The origin of the receptors is a girl under 18 with multiple sclerosis.

The V gene is TRBV5-1, the J gene TRBJ2-2; TRBD1 matches 9 bases. There are 15 residues in the CDR3. CDR1 is SGHRS and CDR2 is YFSETQ in the germline V gene. Trimming took 6 bases from V and 6 from J; bases not matched to a gene: 9. CDR3 coding DNA: TGCGCCAGCACACGGGACAGGGTTGTTTCCGGGGAGCTGTTTTTT. Protein product: CASTRDRVVSGELFF.

V usage is TRBV6-5 and J usage is TRBJ2-5; 8 bases agree with TRBD2. This CDR3 is built from 14 residues. The V gene end was trimmed by 10 bases and the J gene end by 1 base; junction bases not matched to a gene: 8. Germline V gene sequence: CDR1 MNHEY, CDR2 SVGAGI. The CDR3 coding sequence is TGTGCCACCTCGCCACTAGCGGCCCAAGAGACCCAGTACTTC. Translated, it gives CATSPLAAQETQYF.

In its sample, this clonotype was seen a few times. The chain couples TRBV28 to TRBJ2-4, with D possibly being TRBD1 (6 bases). In germline, CDR1 is MDHEN, CDR2 SYDVKM. Deletions cut 3 bases from V and 3 bases from J, with 9 bases between. The CDR3 sequence is 14 residues long. Written as DNA, the CDR3 is TGTGCCAGCAGTTTTGGGGGCGGCAAAAACATTCAGTACTTC. This sequence encodes CASSFGGGKNIQYF.

This clonotype was detected a few times. The gene calls are TRBV24-1 and TRBJ2-1; 9 bases fit TRBD1. V trimming: 4 bases; J trimming: 6 bases; junction bases outside the gene matches: 6. Germline assignment: CDR1 KGHDR and CDR2 SFDVKD. The CDR3 sequence is 15 residues long. CDR3 loop: CATSDPGQGSNEQFF. Written as DNA, the CDR3 is TGTGCCACCAGTGACCCGGGACAGGGAAGCAATGAGCAGTTCTTC.

This clonotype was counted between two and nine times. The chain has TRBV29-1 and TRBJ1-2, with 9 bases lining up with TRBD1. This CDR3 is 14 amino acids long. Germline V gene lookup returns CDR1 SQVTM and CDR2 ANQGSEA. Trimming took 3 bases from V and 8 from J; bases not matched to a gene: 10. CDR3 in DNA: TGCAGCGTTGAGGTGGACAGGGGATTGTTGGGCTACACCTTC. This translates into CSVEVDRGLLGYTF.

V gene TRBV2 combines with J gene TRBJ2-4, with no clear D. The J call may be mistaken, given a closer DNA end match to TRBJ2-7. The CDR3 runs to 10 residues. The germline CDR1 and CDR2 sequences are SNHLY and FYNNEI. CDR3 in DNA: TGTGCCAGCAGTACTTACGAGCAGTACTTC. It encodes CASSTYEQYF.

The CDR3 DNA sequence: TGTGCCAGCAGCGTAGCGGTGGGGGACGGGGAGCTGTTTTTT. This gives the protein CASSVAVGDGELFF. The chain joins TRBV9 to TRBJ2-2; tentatively, D is TRBD1 or TRBD2 (5 bases each). Germline-derived CDR1 and CDR2 are SGDLS and YYNGEE. The CDR3 sequence is 14 residues long. V dropped 0 bases and J dropped 7 bases, with 10 bases sitting between them.

This clonotype showed up many times. The chain combines TRBV7-3 with TRBJ2-7; no firm D call. The V and J ends lost 3 bases and 9 bases respectively, with 18 bases between them. Per germline, CDR1 SGHTA and CDR2 FQGTGA. This CDR3 is built from 14 residues. The CDR3, as DNA: TGTGCCAGCAGCTTCCCGACCCCCTACCCCGGGCAGTACTTC. This codes for CASSFPTPYPGQYF. Full variable domain (missing parts from reference TRBV7-3 and TRBJ2-7): GAGVSQTPSNKVTEKGKYVELRCDPISGHTALYWYRQSLGQGPEFLIYFQGTGAADDSGLPNDRFFAVRPEGSVSTLKIQRTERGDSAVYLCASSFPTPYPGQYFGPGTRLTVT.

Details on this clonotype: One end of the junction varies from germline; a read error may be responsible. This sequence joins TRBV20-1 and TRBJ2-3; D possibly uses TRBD1 or TRBD2 (5 bases each). The CDR3 sequence is 14 residues long. The germline CDR1 and CDR2 sequences are DFQATT and SNEGSKA (reference sequence). CDR3 DNA sequence: TGCAGTGCTCTTCAACGGGGCCTTACAGATGCGCAGTATTTT. This sequence encodes CSALQRGLTDAQYF.

The V and J genes are TRBV6-5 and TRBJ2-7; 10 bases line up with TRBD1. The germline CDR1 and CDR2 sequences are MNHEY and SVGAGI. V lost 7 bases to trimming and J lost 0 bases; unmatched junction nucleotides: 6. This CDR3 has 15 amino acids. The CDR3 is CASMLRDRGSYEQYF. The CDR3 DNA follows: TGTGCCAGCATGCTCCGGGACAGGGGCTCCTACGAGCAGTACTTC.

This clonotype was detected only once. A much larger clone lies a single base off, so this may be a read error. This chain uses TRBV20-1 with TRBJ2-7, with 11 bases identical to TRBD2. The ends lost 8 bases at V and 8 bases at J; junction bases unmatched: 20. This CDR3 is built from 16 residues. Germline CDR1 DFQATT, CDR2 SNEGSKA (reference sequence). CDR3 sequence reads: CSSGRRLAGTLAKQYF. The CDR3 region has the DNA TGCAGTTCCGGACGGAGACTAGCGGGGACCTTGGCCAAGCAGTACTTC.

The chain couples TRBV12-3 or TRBV12-4 to TRBJ1-5; D possibly corresponds to TRBD1 (6 bases). The CDR3 sequence is 14 residues long. The V gene lost 2 bases and the J gene lost 11 bases, with 16 bases spanning the gap. The CDR3 nucleotides are TGTGCCAGCAGTTTAAGGGGGACTGAGGGAGCCCAGCATTTT. Protein sequence: CASSLRGTEGAQHF.

This clonotype has only a few counts. The chain carries TRBV6-5 and TRBJ2-1, with a tentative D call TRBD2 (5 bases). The CDR3 is 15 amino acids. Trimming took off 6 bases at V and 0 bases at J, with 12 bases between the two ends. Germline V CDR1 and CDR2: MNHEY, SVGAGI. The CDR3 DNA sequence: TGTGCCAGCAGCTCCGGACGGGGCTCCTACAATGAGCAGTTCTTC. Amino acids: CASSSGRGSYNEQFF.

About this clonotype itself: One base away lies a much larger clone, so this may be a sequencing read error. This chain connects TRBV5-1 to TRBJ2-7; D uncertain. This CDR3 has 16 amino acids. CDR1 and CDR2 from the germline V gene are SGHRS and YFSETQ. The V gene lost 7 bases and the J gene lost 5 bases, with 25 bases spanning the gap. The CDR3 nucleotides read TGCGCCAGCCGCATTATCGCCGGAAACCCATGGGACGAGCAGTACTTC. Translated, it gives CASRIIAGNPWDEQYF.

The J gene is TRBJ2-1, the V gene TRBV9; D is undetermined. Germline V lookup: CDR1 SGDLS, CDR2 YYNGEE. With 5 bases removed from V and 15 bases from J, the gap between germline ends came to 12 bases. This CDR3 has 10 amino acids. Written as DNA, the CDR3 is TGTGCCAGCAGTGGTAGTCGTCCGTTCTTC. It encodes CASSGSRPFF. Complete variable domain (other parts from reference TRBV9 and TRBJ2-1): DSGVTQTPKHLITATGQRVTLRCSPRSGDLSVYWYQQSLDQGLQFLIQYYNGEERAKGNILERFSAQQFPDLHSELNLSSLELGDSALYFCASSGSRPFFGPGTRLTVL.

The count of this clonotype is one. The J gene is TRBJ2-3, the V gene TRBV6-5; TRBD2 aligns across 7 bases. Unmatched junction bases numbered 18, after V lost 11 bases and J lost 10 bases. From germline, CDR1 is MNHEY and CDR2 SVGAGI. The CDR3 extends over 14 amino acids. This chain's CDR3 is CAVSPGLTGHAQYF. CDR3 sequence (DNA): TGTGCCGTTTCGCCGGGACTAACGGGTCATGCGCAGTATTTT.

The gene calls are TRBV5-1 and TRBJ2-7, with 9 bases identical to TRBD1. Germline V gene sequence: CDR1 SGHRS, CDR2 YFSETQ. This CDR3 comprises 15 residues. V lost 2 bases to trimming and J lost 5 bases; unmatched junction nucleotides: 8. This chain's CDR3 is CASSFRDRELNEQYF. The CDR3 DNA follows: TGCGCCAGCAGCTTCCGGGACAGGGAACTGAACGAGCAGTACTTC.

The chain combines TRBV28 with TRBJ2-4; D might be TRBD2 (6 bases). V was pared by 6 bases and J by 2 bases, with 11 bases between. The CDR3 extends over 14 amino acids. Germline values: CDR1 MDHEN, CDR2 SYDVKM. CDR3 DNA: TGTGCCAGCAGCCCACTAGCCACCAAAAACATTCAGTACTTC. It yields the protein CASSPLATKNIQYF.

A few counts support this clonotype. This rearrangement joins TRBV4-1 to TRBJ2-7; the match to TRBD2 covers 8 bases. Germline assignment: CDR1 MGHRA and CDR2 YSYEKL. Trimming cost V 4 bases and J 3 bases; bases outside gene matches: 5. CDR3 size: 14 residues. The CDR3 loop is CASSRPGGDYEQYF. The CDR3 nucleotides read TGCGCCAGCAGCCGACCGGGGGGGGACTACGAGCAGTACTTC.

This chain joins TRBV20-1 and TRBJ1-2; D ambiguous. The V gene's germline CDR1 is DFQATT and CDR2 SNEGSKA (reference sequence). Between the trimmed V and J ends, which lost 8 bases and 2 bases, there was a span of 9 bases. The CDR3 has 11 residues. The DNA of the CDR3 is TGCAGTTGGGTTAGAAACTATGGCTACACCTTC. Protein sequence: CSWVRNYGYTF.